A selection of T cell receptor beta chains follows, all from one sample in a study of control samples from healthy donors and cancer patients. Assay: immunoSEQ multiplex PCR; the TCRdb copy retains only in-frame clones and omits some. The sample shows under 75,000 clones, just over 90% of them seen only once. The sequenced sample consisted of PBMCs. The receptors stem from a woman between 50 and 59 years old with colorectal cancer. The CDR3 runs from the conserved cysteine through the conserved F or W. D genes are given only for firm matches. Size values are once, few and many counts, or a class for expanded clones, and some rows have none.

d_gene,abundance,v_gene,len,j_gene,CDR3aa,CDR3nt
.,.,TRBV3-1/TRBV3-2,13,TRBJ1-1,CASSREGNTEAFF,TGTGCCAGCAGCAGGGAAGGGAACACTGAAGCTTTCTTT
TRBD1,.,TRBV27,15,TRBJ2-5,CASSINYRGQETQYF,TGTGCCAGTAGTATCAATTACAGGGGACAAGAGACCCAGTACTTC
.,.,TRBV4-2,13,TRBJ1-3,CASSQGSGNTIYF,TGTGCCAGCAGCCAAGGATCTGGAAACACCATATATTTT
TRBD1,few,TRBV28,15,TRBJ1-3,CASRSDRVPGNTIYF,TGTGCCAGCCGTTCCGACAGGGTACCTGGAAACACCATATATTTT
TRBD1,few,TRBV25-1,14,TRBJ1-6,CASIGTALNSPLHF,TGTGCCAGCATCGGGACAGCACTCAATTCACCCCTCCACTTT
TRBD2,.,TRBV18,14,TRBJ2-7,CASSRPSGVYEQYF,TGTGCCAGCTCCCGACCTAGCGGGGTGTACGAGCAGTACTTC
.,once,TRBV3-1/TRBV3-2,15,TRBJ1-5,CASSQGTGSNQPQHF,TGTGCCAGCAGCCAAGGGACGGGGAGCAATCAGCCCCAGCATTTT
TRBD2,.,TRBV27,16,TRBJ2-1,CASGPSGARSNNEQFF,TGTGCCAGCGGACCTAGCGGGGCACGATCTAACAATGAGCAGTTCTTC
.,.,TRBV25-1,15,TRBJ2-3,CASGGLADSTDTQYF,TGTGCCAGCGGCGGGCTAGCTGATAGCACAGATACGCAGTATTTT
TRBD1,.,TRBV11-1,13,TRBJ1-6,CASGEQGNSPLHF,TGTGCCAGCGGCGAACAGGGGAATTCACCCCTCCACTTT
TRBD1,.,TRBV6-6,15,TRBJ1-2,CASSFTDRGDSGYTF,TGTGCCAGCAGTTTTACTGACAGGGGAGACTCTGGCTACACCTTC
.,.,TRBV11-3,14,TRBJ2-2,CASSLFPNTGELFF,TGTGCCAGCAGCTTATTCCCGAACACCGGGGAGCTGTTTTTT
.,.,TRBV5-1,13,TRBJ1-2,CASSAGTNYGYTF,TGCGCCAGCAGCGCGGGGACTAACTATGGCTACACCTTC
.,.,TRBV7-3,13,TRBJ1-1,CASSFARNTEAFF,TGTGCCAGCAGCTTTGCAAGGAACACTGAAGCTTTCTTT
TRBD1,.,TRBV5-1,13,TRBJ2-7,CASSLGDRGEQYF,TGCGCCAGCAGCTTGGGGGACAGAGGCGAGCAGTACTTC
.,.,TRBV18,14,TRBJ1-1,CASSPMTVNTEAFF,TGTGCCAGCTCACCAATGACGGTCAACACTGAAGCTTTCTTT
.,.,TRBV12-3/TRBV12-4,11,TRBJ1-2,CASGQPYGYTF,TGTGCCAGCGGACAGCCCTATGGCTACACCTTC
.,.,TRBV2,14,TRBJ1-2,CASRERAGAGGYTF,TGTGCCAGCAGAGAAAGGGCTGGGGCGGGAGGCTACACCTTC
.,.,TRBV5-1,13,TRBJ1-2,CASSFRQDGGYTF,TGCGCCAGCAGCTTCCGACAGGATGGTGGCTACACCTTC
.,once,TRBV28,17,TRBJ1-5,CASSLPSTVHSNQPQHF,TGTGCCAGCAGTTTACCCTCGACAGTCCATAGCAATCAGCCCCAGCATTTT
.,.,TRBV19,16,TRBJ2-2,CATERGAARGPGELFF,TGTGCCACTGAACGGGGGGCCGCGAGGGGGCCCGGGGAGCTGTTTTTT
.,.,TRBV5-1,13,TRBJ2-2,CASSFSFTGELFF,TGCGCCAGCAGTTTCTCCTTCACCGGGGAGCTGTTTTTT
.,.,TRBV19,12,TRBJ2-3,CASSIMGPEVYF,TGTGCCAGTAGTATAATGGGCCCGGAGGTGTATTTT
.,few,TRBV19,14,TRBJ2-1,CASREDPRGGEQFF,TGTGCCAGTAGGGAAGACCCTAGGGGAGGTGAGCAGTTCTTC
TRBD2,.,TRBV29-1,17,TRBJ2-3,CSVEMPLSGINTDTQYF,TGCAGCGTTGAGATGCCCCTCAGCGGGATTAACACAGATACGCAGTATTTT
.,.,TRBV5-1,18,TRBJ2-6,CASSLEVQGSIGANVLTF,TGCGCCAGCAGCTTAGAGGTGCAGGGGTCTATAGGGGCCAACGTCCTGACTTTC
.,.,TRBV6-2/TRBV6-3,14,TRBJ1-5,CASSYSGVYQPQHF,TGTGCCAGCAGTTACTCAGGGGTCTATCAGCCCCAGCATTTT
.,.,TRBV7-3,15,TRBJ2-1,CASSLSPGDYNEQFF,TGTGCCAGCAGCTTAAGTCCAGGAGATTACAATGAGCAGTTCTTC
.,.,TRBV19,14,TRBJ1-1,CASRRNDGNTEAFF,TGTGCCAGTAGAAGAAATGACGGGAACACTGAAGCTTTCTTT
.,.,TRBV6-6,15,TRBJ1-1,CASSPRASTNTEAFF,TGTGCCAGCAGTCCACGGGCCAGTACGAACACTGAAGCTTTCTTT
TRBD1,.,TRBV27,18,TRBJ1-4,CASSLVGQGYATNEKLFF,TGTGCCAGCAGTTTAGTGGGACAGGGTTATGCAACTAATGAAAAACTGTTTTTT
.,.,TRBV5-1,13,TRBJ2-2,CASSPRGAGELFF,TGCGCCAGCAGCCCTCGTGGGGCCGGGGAGCTGTTTTTT
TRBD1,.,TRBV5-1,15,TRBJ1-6,CASSPTAGGDSPLHF,TGCGCCAGCAGCCCGACGGCAGGGGGCGATTCACCCCTCCACTTT
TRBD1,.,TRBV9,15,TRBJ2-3,CASSLRTGAVDTQYF,TGTGCCAGCAGCCTCAGGACAGGGGCTGTAGATACGCAGTATTTT
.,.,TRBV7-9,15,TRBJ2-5,CASSTGTGDQETQYF,TGTGCCAGCAGCACCGGGACGGGGGATCAAGAGACCCAGTACTTC
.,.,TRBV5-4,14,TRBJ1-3,CASSSTQSGNTIYF,TGTGCCAGCAGCTCGACACAATCTGGAAACACCATATATTTT
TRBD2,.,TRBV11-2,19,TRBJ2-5,CASSPYWRAAGEAGETQYF,TGTGCCAGCAGCCCCTATTGGAGGGCAGCGGGGGAGGCCGGAGAGACCCAGTACTTC
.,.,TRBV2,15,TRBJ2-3,CASNGVAEDTDTQYF,TGTGCCAGCAACGGAGTAGCGGAGGACACAGATACGCAGTATTTT
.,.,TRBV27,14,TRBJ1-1,CASSLLGASTEAFF,TGTGCCAGCAGTTTACTGGGGGCCAGCACTGAAGCTTTCTTT
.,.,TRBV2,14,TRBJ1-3,CASSTGYSGNTIYF,TGTGCCAGCAGTACAGGGTACTCTGGAAACACCATATATTTT
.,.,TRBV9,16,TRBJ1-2,CASSVGEDTVDYGYTF,TGTGCCAGCAGCGTAGGAGAGGACACGGTTGACTATGGCTACACCTTC
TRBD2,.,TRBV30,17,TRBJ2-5,CAWRAGTSGRVRETQYF,TGTGCCTGGAGGGCCGGGACTAGCGGGAGGGTTAGAGAGACCCAGTACTTC
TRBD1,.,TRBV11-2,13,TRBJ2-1,CASSYGTGSEQFF,TGTGCCAGCAGCTACGGGACAGGTAGTGAGCAGTTCTTC
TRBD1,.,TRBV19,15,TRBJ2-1,CASSSGTGNYNEQFF,TGTGCCAGTAGCTCCGGGACAGGTAACTACAATGAGCAGTTCTTC
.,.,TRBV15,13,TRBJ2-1,CATSYSLGDEQFF,TGTGCCACCAGCTACAGCTTGGGTGATGAGCAGTTCTTC